Reported below is one TCR beta chain. What it binds is not known. This sample is part of a study of T cell responses to AZD1222 COVID-19 vaccine. General study points: Dominant at 160-218 and 743-854, vaccine-associated CD4 TCRs also spanned spike. Most donors were white British, females outnumbered males, and clonal diversity was possibly underestimated.

Method: immunoSEQ multiplex PCR; TCRdb's copy keeps in-frame clones and lacks some. This sample has about 130,000 clones, with roughly 92% found just once. The source of this sequence is an adult who received the AZD1222 COVID-19 vaccine. The material sequenced was peripheral blood, taken 28 days after the second AZD1222 dose.

Here the CDR3 reads CATQSWASNYGYTF. The CDR3 DNA sequence: TGTGCCACTCAATCGTGGGCAAGCAACTATGGCTACACCTTC. The chain is built from TRBV24-1 and TRBJ1-2; no firm D call. Germline V gives CDR1 KGHDR, CDR2 SFDVKD. The V end lost 10 bases, the J end lost 2 bases, and 16 bases lay between the germline ends. This CDR3 region has 14 residues.